The sequence of this T cell receptor beta chain was determined in a study of T cells after yellow fever vaccination. General study points: A weaker secondary response peaked on day 5, the primary on day 15.

The germline gives CDR1 SGHRS, CDR2 YFSETQ. Trimming at V came to 6 bases and at J to 6 bases, leaving 8 bases not matched to a gene. The CDR3 consists of 15 residues. In the case of this clonotype: Antigen: not known.

In making TCR cDNA, 5'RACE template switching added a universal primer site and UMIs to it. TCRdb used MiXCR to reprocess the 5' RACE reads, holding one entry per CDR3 protein. The sample records around 300,000 distinct CDR3 sequences, under 15% being singletons. The TCR originated in a man aged 25 to 45 who received the YFV17D yellow fever vaccine. Sequencing was performed on CD4+ T cells sorted from PBMCs, taken 45 days after the yellow fever booster vaccination. This chain uses TRBV5-1 with TRBJ2-7, with TRBD2 matching over 14 bases. The CDR3 DNA reads TGCGCCAGCAACCAGGGACTAGCGGGAGCAGGCGAGCAGTACTTC. Translated: CASNQGLAGAGEQYF. Looking up the rest from reference TRBV5-1 and TRBJ2-7 gives the full variable domain: KAGVTQTPRYLIKTRGQQVTLSCSPISGHRSVSWYQQTPGQGLQFLFEYFSETQRNKGNFPGRFSGRQFSNSRSEMNVSTLELGDSALYLCASNQGLAGAGEQYFGPGTRLTVT.